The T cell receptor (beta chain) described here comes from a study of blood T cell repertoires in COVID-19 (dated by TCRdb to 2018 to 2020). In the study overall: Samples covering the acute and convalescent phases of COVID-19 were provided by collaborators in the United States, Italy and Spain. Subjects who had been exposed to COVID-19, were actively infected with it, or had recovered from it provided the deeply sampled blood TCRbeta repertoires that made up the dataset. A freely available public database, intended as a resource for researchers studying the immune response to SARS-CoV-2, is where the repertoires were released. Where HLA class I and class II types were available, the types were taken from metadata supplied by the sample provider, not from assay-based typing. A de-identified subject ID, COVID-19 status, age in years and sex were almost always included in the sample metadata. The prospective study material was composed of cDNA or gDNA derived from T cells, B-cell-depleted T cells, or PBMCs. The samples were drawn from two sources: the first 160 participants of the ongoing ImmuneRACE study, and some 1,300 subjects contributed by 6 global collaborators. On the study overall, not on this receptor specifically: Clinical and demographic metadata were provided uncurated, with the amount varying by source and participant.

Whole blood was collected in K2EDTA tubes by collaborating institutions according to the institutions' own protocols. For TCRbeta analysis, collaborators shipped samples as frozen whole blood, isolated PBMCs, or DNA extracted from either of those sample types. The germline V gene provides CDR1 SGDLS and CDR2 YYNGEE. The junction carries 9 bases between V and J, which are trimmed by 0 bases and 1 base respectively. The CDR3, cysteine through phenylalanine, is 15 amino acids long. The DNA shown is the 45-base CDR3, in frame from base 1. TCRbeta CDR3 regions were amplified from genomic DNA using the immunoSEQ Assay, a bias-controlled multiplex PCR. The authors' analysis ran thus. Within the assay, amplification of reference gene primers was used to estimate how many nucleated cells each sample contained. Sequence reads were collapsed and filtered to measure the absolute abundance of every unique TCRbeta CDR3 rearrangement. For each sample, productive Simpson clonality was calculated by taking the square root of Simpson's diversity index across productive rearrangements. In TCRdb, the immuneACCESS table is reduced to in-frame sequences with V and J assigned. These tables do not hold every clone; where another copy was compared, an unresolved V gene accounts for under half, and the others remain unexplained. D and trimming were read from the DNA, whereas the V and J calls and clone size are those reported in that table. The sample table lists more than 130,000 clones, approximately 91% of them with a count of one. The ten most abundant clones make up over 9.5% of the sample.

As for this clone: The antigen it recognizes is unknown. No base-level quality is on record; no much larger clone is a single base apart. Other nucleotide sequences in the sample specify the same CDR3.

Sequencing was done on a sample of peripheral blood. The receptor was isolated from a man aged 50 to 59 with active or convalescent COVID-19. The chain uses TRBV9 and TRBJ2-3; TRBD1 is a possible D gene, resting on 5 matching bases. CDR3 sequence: CASSVGQGGTDTQYF. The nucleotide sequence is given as TGTGCCAGCAGCGTAGGGCAGGGCGGCACAGATACGCAGTATTTT.